This T cell receptor (beta chain) is from a study of cytomegalovirus exposure and HLA in healthy donors. Study summary: From HLA-typed donors, an early data release held roughly 89 million unique TCRs.

The PCR contained 60 Vbeta and 13 Jbeta primers. Data came from immunoSEQ multiplex PCR; TCRdb stores just in-frame clones and leaves some out. The sample consists of 110,000 to 150,000 clones, 60% to 80% of them appearing once. The sequencing sample was made of PBMCs. The TCR originated in a male donor in good health and CMV-seronegative.

DNA of the CDR3: TGTGCCAGCAGCGTAGGGGTAGCAAACACCTACGAGCAGTACTTC. This codes for CASSVGVANTYEQYF. This sequence joins TRBV9 and TRBJ2-7; D not certain. V dropped 0 bases and J dropped 2 bases, with 12 bases sitting between them. The CDR3 loop spans 15 amino acids. Germline V gene lookup returns CDR1 SGDLS and CDR2 YYNGEE.